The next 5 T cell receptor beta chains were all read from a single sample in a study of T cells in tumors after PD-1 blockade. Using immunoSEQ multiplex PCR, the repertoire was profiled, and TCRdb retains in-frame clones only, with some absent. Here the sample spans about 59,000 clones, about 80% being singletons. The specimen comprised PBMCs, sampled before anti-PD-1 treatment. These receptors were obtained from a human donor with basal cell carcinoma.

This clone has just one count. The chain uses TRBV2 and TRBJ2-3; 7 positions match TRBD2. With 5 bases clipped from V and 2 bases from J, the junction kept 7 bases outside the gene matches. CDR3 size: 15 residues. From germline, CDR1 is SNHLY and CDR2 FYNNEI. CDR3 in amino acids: CASSPGRGITDTQYF. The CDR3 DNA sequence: TGTGCCAGCAGTCCCGGGCGGGGGATCACAGATACGCAGTATTTT.

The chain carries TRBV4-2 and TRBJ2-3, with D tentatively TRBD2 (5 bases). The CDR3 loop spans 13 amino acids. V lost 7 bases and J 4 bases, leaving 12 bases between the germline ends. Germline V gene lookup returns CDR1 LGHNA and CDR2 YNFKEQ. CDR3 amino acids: CASTPPEADTQYF. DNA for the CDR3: TGTGCCAGCACCCCACCGGAGGCAGATACGCAGTATTTT.

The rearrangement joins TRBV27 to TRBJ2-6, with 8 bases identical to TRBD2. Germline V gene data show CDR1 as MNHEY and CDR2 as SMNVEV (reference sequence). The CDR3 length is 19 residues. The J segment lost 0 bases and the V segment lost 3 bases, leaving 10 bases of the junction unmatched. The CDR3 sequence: CASSLPGGGLISGANVLTF. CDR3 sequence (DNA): TGTGCCAGCAGTTTGCCCGGGGGGGGACTCATCTCTGGGGCCAACGTCCTGACTTTC.

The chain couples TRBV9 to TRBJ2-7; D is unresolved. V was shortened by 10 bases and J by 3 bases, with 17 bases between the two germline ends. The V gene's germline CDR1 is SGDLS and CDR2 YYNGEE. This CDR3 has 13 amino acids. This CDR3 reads CAAKPASDYEQYF. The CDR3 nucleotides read TGTGCCGCCAAACCGGCCTCTGACTACGAGCAGTACTTC.

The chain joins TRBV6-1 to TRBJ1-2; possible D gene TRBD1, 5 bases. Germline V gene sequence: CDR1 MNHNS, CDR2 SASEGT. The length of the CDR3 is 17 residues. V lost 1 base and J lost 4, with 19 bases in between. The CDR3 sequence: CASSEGSYDSRLYGYTF. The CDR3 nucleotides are TGTGCCAGCAGTGAAGGGTCGTACGACAGTCGACTCTATGGCTACACCTTC.